This T cell receptor (beta chain) was obtained from a study of blood T cell repertoires in COVID-19. Study background: The analysed material was cDNA or gDNA that came from T cells, B-cell-depleted T cells, or PBMCs.

In the original workflow: Researchers report that nucleated cell counts were estimated from reference gene primer amplification. Profiled with immunoSEQ multiplex PCR; TCRdb holds only in-frame clones, not every one. D and trimming come from the DNA, and the V and J calls and clone size come from that table. In the table there are 200,000 to 250,000 clones, over 70% of which are singletons. The CDR3 is 14 residues long. Germline assignment: CDR1 KGHDR and CDR2 SFDVKD. The ends were cut back, 7 bases at V and 3 bases at J, with 13 bases in the middle. The V call is TRBV24-1, the J call TRBJ2-3, with a tentative D call TRBD1 (6 bases). Source material: peripheral blood. This TCR was sampled from a woman between 65 and 79 years old with acute or convalescent COVID-19. CDR3 region: CATSPLQGTDTQYF. CDR3 in DNA: TGTGCCACCAGCCCATTACAGGGTACAGATACGCAGTATTTT.